By frequency in the sample, the clone carrying this T cell receptor (beta chain) is medium-sized (0.01 to 0.1%). Its specificity is not known. Per the germline V gene, CDR1 is LNHDA and CDR2 is SQIVND (reference sequence). The CDR3 is 13 amino acids. Trimming pared 2 bases from V and 2 bases from J, leaving 7 bases between. This specimen comes from a study of long-term antiretroviral therapy in people with HIV. Regarding the study as a whole: The repertoire was dominated at all time points by clones expanded before ART. Blood specimens, gathered between the mid-2000s and the late 2010s, were possibly obtained under older ART regimens. Participants lacked recorded data on ART adherence, viral resistance or therapy changes.

Assay version v3.0 of immunoSEQ was used, and it was run at survey level. Sequenced by immunoSEQ multiplex PCR; TCRdb stores in-frame clones only, minus some. This sample carries over 15,000 clones, roughly 80% of them seen once, and the ten largest clones take about 15%. Each participant with HIV received care in the United States. Sequencing used unsorted PBMCs, obtained 2.1 to 2.2 years before starting antiretroviral therapy. The TCR sequence derives from a man younger than 40 with HIV. The gene calls are TRBV19 and TRBJ2-7; D gene unclear. The CDR3 DNA follows: TGTGCCAGTAGTATATCGGCAACCTACGAGCAGTACTTC. Protein sequence: CASSISATYEQYF.